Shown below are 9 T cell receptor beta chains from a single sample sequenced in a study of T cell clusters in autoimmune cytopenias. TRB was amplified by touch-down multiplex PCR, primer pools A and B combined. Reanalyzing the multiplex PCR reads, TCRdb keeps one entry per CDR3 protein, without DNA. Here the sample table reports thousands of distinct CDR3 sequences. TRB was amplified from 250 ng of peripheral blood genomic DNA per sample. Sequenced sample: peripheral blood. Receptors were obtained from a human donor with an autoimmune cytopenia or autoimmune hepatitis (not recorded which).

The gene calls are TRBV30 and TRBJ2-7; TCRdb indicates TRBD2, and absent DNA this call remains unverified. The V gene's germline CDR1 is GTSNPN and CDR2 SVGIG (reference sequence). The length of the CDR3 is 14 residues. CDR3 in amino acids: CAWSRKAVPYEQYF.

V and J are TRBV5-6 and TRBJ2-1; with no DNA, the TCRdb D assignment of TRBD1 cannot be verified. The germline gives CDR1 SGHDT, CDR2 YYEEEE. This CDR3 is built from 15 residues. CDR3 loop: CASSPKGRAYNEQFF. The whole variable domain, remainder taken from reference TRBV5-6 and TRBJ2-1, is DAGVTQSPTHLIKTRGQQVTLRCSPKSGHDTVSWYQQALGQGPQFIFQYYEEEERQRGNFPDRFSGHQFPNYSSELNVNALLLGDSALYLCASSPKGRAYNEQFFGPGTRLTVL.

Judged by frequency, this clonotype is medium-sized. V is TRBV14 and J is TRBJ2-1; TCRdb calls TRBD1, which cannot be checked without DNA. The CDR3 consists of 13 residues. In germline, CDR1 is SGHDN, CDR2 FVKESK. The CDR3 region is CASSQVTGREQFF.

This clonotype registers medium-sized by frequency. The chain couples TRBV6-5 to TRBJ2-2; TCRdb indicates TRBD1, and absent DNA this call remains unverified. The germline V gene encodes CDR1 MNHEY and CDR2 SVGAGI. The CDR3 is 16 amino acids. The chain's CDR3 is CASSVRPGGVTGELFF.

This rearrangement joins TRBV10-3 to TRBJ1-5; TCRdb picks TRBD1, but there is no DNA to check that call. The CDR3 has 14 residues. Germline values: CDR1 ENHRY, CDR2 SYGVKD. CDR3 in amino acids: CAISGQDSNQPQHF.

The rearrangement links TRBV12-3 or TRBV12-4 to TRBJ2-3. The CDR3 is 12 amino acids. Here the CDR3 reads CASSFEVDTQYF.

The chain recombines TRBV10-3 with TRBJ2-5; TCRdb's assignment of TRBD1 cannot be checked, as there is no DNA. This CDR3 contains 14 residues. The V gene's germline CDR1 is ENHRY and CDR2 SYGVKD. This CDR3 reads CAISDPDRGVTQYF.

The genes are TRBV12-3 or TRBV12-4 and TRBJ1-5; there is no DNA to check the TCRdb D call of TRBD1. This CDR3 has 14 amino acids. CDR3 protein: CASSFDRQGQPQHF.

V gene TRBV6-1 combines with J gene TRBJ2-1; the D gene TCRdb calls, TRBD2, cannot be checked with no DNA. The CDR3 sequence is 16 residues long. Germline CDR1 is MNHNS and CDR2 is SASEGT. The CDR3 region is CASSEWIAGGLGEQFF.